These T cell receptor beta chains were read from a single sample in a study of T cells in Graves' hyperthyroidism and ophthalmopathy. TCRdb reanalysed the multiplex PCR reads using MiXCR and keeps one entry per CDR3 protein. The table shows around 580,000 distinct CDR3 sequences, with roughly 46% occurring only once. Sequenced material: peripheral blood or thyroid tissue (not recorded which). These receptors originate from a woman younger than 30 with Graves' hyperthyroidism. The CDR3 runs from the conserved cysteine through the conserved F or W. The size entry is marked missing in some rows and otherwise reads once, few, many or a size class.

v_call,clone_size,cdr3_aa
TRBV19,NA,CASTPGQTDTQYF
TRBV12-3/TRBV12-4,many,CASSPPGWQLQETQYF
TRBV10-3,NA,CAISGTGGNTDTQYF
TRBV29-1,NA,CSVDTGQNYGYTF
TRBV12-3/TRBV12-4,NA,CASSLTSGTHEQYF
TRBV29-1,many,CSVSSGSRETQYF
TRBV19,few,CAWSSYYRRLAGVPHTGELFF
TRBV29-1,many,CSVEGRGYGANVLTF
TRBV15,many,CATSRELRTGNEYGYTF
TRBV2,NA,CASSPARTGGWLNEKLFF
TRBV29-1,few,CSVELQGLIAYEQYF
TRBV5-1,many,CASSLVTGFSNTEAFF
TRBV13,many,CASSLGRGQGGEQYF
TRBV27,many,CASSLIGEPQHF
TRBV7-9,many,CASSLDSPAETQYF
TRBV7-2,NA,CASSSQGPREKLFF
TRBV5-6,many,CASSLKAGANVLTF
TRBV5-1,many,CASSTQGARNTEAFF
TRBV7-6,many,CASSLAVQGGNSPLHF
TRBV11-1,NA,CTVTPREGYTF
TRBV15,NA,CATSREGGQWAYSNQPQHF
TRBV10-1,many,CASSGSTGGQYF
TRBV5-1,many,CASSFQDRGPEQYF
TRBV27,few,CASSGIGWETQYF